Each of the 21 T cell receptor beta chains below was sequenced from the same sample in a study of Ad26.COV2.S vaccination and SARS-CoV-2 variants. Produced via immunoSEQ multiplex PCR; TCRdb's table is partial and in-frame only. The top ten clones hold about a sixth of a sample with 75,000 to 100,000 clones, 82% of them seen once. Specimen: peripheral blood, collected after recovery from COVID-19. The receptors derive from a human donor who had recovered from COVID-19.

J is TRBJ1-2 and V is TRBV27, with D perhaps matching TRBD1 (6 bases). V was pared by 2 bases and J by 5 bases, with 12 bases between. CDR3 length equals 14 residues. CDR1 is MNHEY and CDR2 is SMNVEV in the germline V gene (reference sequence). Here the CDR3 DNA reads TGTGCCAGCAGTTTACTGGGGGCGGAGTATGGCTACACCTTC. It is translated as CASSLLGAEYGYTF.

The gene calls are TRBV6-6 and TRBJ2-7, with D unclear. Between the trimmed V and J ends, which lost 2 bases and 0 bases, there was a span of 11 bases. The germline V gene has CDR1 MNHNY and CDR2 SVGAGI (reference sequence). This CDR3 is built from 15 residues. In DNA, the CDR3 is TGTGCCAGCAGTTACGTGAGCAGGAACTCCTACGAGCAGTACTTC. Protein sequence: CASSYVSRNSYEQYF.

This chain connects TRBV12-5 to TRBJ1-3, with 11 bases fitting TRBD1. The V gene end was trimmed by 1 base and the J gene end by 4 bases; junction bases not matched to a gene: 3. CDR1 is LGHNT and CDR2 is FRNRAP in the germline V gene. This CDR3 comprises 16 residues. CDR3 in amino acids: CASGLEGTGGGNTIYF. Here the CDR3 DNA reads TGTGCTAGTGGTTTGGAAGGGACAGGGGGAGGAAACACCATATATTTT.

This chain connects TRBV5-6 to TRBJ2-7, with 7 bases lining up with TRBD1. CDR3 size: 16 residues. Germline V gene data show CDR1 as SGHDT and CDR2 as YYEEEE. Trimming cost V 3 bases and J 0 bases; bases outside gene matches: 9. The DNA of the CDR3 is TGTGCCAGCAGCTCGACAGGGCATAGGGCCTCCTACGAGCAGTACTTC. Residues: CASSSTGHRASYEQYF.

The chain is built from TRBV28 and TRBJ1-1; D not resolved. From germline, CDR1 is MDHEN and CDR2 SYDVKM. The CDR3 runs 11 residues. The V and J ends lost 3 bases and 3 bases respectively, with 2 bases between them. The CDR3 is CASSFYTEAFF. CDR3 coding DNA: TGTGCCAGCAGTTTTTACACTGAAGCTTTCTTT.

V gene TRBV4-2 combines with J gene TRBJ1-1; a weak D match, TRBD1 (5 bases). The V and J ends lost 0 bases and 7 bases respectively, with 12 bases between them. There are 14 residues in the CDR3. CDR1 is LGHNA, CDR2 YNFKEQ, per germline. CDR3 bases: TGTGCCAGCAGCCAAGATCCAGGGAGCAATGAAGCTTTCTTT. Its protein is CASSQDPGSNEAFF.

The CDR3 sequence: CATSDVGGRVSGANVLTF. CDR3 DNA: TGTGCCACCAGTGATGTTGGGGGCAGGGTGTCTGGGGCCAACGTCCTGACTTTC. The chain carries TRBV24-1 and TRBJ2-6; D possibly corresponds to TRBD1 (6 bases). CDR1 is KGHDR, CDR2 SFDVKD, per germline. CDR3 length: 18 amino acids. V lost 3 bases to trimming and J lost 1 base, with 15 bases between them.

The CDR3 bases are TGTGCCAGCAGCCCAGGCCACGGACTAGACTACGAGCAGTACTTC. Amino acid sequence: CASSPGHGLDYEQYF. V usage is TRBV7-3 and J usage is TRBJ2-7; TRBD2 matches at 7 bases. The CDR3 covers 15 residues. Germline-derived CDR1 and CDR2 are SGHTA and FQGTGA. V lost 5 bases to trimming and J lost 3 bases; unmatched junction nucleotides: 10.

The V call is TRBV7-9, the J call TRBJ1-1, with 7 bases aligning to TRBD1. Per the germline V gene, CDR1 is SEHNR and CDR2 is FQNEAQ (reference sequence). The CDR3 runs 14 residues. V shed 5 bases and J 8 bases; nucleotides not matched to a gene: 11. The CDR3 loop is CASSRQGLQSEAFF. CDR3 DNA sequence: TGTGCCAGCAGCAGACAGGGTCTTCAGTCGGAAGCTTTCTTT. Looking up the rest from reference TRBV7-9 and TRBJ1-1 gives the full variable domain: DTGVSQNPRHKITKRGQNVTFRCDPISEHNRLYWYRQTLGQGPEFLTYFQNEAQLEKSRLLSDRFSAERPKGSFSTLEIQRTEQGDSAMYLCASSRQGLQSEAFFGQGTRLTVV.

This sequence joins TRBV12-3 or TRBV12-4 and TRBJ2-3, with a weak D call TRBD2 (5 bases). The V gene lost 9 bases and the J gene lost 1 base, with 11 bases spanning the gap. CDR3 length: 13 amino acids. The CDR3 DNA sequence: TGTGCCAGTTTGCAAGCGGGCACAGATACGCAGTATTTT. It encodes CASLQAGTDTQYF.

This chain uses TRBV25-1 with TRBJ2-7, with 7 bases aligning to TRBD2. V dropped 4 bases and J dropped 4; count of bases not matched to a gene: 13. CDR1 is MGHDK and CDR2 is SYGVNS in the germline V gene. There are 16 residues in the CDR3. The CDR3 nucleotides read TGTGCCAGCAGTGGTGCGGGGGTGGATGGGAATTACGAGCAGTACTTC. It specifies CASSGAGVDGNYEQYF.

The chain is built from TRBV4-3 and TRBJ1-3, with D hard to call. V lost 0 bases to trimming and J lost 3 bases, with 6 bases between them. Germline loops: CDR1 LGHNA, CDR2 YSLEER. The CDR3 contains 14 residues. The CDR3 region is CASSQDHFGNTIYF. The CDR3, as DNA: TGCGCCAGCAGCCAAGATCATTTTGGAAACACCATATATTTT.

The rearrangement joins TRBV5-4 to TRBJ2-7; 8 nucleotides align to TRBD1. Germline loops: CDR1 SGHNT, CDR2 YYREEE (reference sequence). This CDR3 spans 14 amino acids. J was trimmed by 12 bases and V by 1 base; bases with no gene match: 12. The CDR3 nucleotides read TGTGCCAGCAGCTTGCCGAGACAGGGGAGGAGGCTGTACTTC. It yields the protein CASSLPRQGRRLYF.

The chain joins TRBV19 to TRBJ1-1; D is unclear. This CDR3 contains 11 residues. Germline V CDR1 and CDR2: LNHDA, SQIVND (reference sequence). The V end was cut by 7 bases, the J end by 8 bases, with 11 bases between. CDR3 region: CASTRSHEAFF. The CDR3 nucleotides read TGTGCCAGTACCCGCTCGCACGAAGCTTTCTTT.

The CDR3 loop reads CASSQWDRGYEQYF. The CDR3 region has the DNA TGTGCCAGCAGCCAATGGGACAGGGGCTACGAGCAGTACTTC. The V call is TRBV7-2, the J call TRBJ2-7, with 10 bases lining up with TRBD1. Germline CDR1 reads SGHTA; CDR2 reads FQGNSA. V was clipped by 5 bases and J by 3 bases; unmatched bases: 4. The CDR3 loop spans 14 amino acids.

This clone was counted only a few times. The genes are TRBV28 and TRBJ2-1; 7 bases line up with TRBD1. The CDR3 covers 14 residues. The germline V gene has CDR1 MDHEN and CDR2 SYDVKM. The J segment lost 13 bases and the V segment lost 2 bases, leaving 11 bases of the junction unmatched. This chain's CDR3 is CASSLPPGQRIQFF. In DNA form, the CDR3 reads TGTGCCAGCAGTTTACCACCGGGACAGAGGATACAGTTCTTC.

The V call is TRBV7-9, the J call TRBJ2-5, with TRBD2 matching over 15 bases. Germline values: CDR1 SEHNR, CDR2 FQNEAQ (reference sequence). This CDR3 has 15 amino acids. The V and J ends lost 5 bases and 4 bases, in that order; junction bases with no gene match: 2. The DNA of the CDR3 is TGTGCCAGCAGCGGACTAGCGGGAGGGCCAGAGACCCAGTACTTC. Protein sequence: CASSGLAGGPETQYF.

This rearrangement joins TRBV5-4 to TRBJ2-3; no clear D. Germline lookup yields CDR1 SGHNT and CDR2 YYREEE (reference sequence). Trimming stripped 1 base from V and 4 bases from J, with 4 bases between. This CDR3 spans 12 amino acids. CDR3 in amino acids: CASSLSADTQYF. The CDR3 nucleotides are TGTGCCAGCAGCTTGAGCGCAGATACGCAGTATTTT.

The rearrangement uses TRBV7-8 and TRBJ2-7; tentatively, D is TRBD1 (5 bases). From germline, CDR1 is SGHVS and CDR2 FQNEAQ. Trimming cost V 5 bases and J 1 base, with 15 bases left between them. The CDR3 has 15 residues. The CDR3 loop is CASSPQGPFSYEQYF. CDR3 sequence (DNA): TGTGCCAGCAGCCCCCAGGGCCCATTTTCCTACGAGCAGTACTTC.

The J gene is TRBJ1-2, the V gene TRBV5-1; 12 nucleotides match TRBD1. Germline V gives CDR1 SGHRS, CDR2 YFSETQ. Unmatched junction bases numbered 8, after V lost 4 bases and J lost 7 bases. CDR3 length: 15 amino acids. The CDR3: CASSLGGQGAGGYTF. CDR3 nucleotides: TGCGCCAGCAGCCTGGGGGGACAGGGGGCTGGTGGCTACACCTTC.

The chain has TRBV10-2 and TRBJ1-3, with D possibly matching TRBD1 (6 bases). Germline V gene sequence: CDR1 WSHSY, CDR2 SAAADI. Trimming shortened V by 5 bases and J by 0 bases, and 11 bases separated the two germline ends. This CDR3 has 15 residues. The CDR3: CASSPTGNSGNTIYF. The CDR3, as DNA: TGCGCCAGCAGTCCAACAGGGAACTCTGGAAACACCATATATTTT.